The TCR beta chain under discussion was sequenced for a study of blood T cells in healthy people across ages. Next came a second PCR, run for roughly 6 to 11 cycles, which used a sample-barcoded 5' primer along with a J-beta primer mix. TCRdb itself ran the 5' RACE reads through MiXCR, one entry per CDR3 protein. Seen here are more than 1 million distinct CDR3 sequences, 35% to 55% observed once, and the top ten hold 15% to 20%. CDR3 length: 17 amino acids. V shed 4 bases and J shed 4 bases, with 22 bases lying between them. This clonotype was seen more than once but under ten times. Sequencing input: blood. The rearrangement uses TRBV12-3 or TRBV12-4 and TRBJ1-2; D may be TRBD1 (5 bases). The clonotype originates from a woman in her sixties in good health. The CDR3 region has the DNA TGTGCCAGCAGTTCGGCCCTTCGATCCCGAACAGGCTATGGCTACACCTTC. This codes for CASSSALRSRTGYGYTF.